The T cell receptor (beta chain) under discussion was sequenced for a study of graft-versus-host responses after intestinal transplantation. Whole-study findings and limits: Elevated graft-versus-host to host-versus-graft clonal ratios in allografts were recorded for patients with graft-donor T cell macrochimerism. Circulating GvH clones peaking coincided with falling HvG clones soon after transplant.

Trimming took off 5 bases at V and 8 bases at J, with 15 bases between the two ends. This CDR3 spans 13 amino acids. Germline V gene sequence: CDR1 SEHNR, CDR2 FQNEAQ (reference sequence). Co-plating was performed using 200,000 CFSE-labeled responder cells and 200,000 irradiated, violet-dye-labeled stimulator cells. This clone came up a few times. Data came from immunoSEQ multiplex PCR; TCRdb stores just in-frame clones and leaves some out. There are tens of thousands of clones in the sample; 33% occur only once, and approximately 9.6% lies in the top ten. J is TRBJ1-1 and V is TRBV7-9; D ambiguous. The specimen was alloreactive CD8+ T cells from a mixed lymphocyte reaction culture, collected before intestinal transplant. Subset reported: CFSE-low proliferating T cells sorted from roughly 6-day pre-transplant mixed lymphocyte reaction (GvH or HvG direction). The sequence came from a human patient who received an intestinal transplant. The CDR3 DNA reads as TGTGCCAGCAGCCCCCCAGACACTCTCGAAGCTTTCTTT. This encodes CASSPPDTLEAFF.